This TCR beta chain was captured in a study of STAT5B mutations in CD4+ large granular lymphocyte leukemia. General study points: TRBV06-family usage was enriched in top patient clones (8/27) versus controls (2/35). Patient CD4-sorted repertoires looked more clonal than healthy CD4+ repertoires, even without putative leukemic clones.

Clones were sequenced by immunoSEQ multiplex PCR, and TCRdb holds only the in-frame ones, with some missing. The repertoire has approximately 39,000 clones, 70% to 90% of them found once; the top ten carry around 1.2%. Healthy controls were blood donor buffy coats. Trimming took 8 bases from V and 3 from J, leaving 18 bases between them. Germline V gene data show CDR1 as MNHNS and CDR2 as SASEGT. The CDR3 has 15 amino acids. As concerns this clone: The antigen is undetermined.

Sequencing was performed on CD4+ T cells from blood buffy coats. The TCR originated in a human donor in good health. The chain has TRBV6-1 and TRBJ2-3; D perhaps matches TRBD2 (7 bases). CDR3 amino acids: CASSEGGRGTDTQYF. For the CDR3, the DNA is TGTGCCAGCTCGGAGGGGGGGAGGGGGACAGATACGCAGTATTTT.